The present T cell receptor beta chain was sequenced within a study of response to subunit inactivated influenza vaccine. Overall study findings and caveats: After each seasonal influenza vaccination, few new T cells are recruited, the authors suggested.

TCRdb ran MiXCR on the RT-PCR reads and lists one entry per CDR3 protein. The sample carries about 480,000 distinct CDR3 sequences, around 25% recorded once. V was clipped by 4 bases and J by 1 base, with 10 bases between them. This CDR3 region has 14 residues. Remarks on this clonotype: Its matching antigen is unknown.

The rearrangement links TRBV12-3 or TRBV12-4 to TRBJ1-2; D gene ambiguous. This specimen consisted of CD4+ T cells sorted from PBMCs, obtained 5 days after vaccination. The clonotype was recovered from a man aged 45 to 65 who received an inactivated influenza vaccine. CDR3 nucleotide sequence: TGTGCCAGCAGTTCGCGCGGGAGTAACTATGGCTACACCTTC. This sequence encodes CASSSRGSNYGYTF.